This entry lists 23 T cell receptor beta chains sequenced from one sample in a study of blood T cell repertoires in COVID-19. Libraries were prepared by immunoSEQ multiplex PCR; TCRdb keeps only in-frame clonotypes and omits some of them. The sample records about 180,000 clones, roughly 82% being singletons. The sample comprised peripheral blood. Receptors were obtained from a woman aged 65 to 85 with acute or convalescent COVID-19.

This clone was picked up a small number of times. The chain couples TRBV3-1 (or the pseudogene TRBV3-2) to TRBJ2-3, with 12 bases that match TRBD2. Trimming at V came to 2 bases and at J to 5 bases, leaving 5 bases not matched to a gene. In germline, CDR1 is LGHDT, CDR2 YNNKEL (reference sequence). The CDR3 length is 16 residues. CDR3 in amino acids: CASSQLLAGGIDTQYF. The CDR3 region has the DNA TGTGCCAGCAGCCAACTTCTAGCGGGGGGGATAGATACGCAGTATTTT.

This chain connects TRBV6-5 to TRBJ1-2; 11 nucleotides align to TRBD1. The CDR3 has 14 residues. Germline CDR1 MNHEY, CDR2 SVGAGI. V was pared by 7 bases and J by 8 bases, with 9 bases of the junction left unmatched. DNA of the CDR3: TGTGCCAGCACTCTGGACAGGGGGCTATGGGGCTACACCTTC. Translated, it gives CASTLDRGLWGYTF.

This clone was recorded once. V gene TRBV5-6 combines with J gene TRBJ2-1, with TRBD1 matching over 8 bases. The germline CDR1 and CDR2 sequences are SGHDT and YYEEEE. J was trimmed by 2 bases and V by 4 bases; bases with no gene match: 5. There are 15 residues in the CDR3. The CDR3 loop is CASSPGQGPYNEQFF. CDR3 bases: TGTGCCAGCAGCCCCGGACAGGGTCCCTACAATGAGCAGTTCTTC.

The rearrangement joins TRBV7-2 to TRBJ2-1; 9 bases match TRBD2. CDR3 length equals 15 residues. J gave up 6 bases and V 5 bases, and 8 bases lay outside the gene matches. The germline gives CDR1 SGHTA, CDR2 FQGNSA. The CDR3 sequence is CASSPGGGGLNEQFF. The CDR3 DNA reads TGTGCCAGCAGCCCAGGCGGGGGGGGCCTCAATGAGCAGTTCTTC.

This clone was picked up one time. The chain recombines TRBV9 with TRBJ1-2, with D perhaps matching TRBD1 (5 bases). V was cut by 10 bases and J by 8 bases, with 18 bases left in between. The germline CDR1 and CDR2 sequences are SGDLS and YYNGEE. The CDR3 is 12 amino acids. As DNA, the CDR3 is TGTGCCCGGGAGCCAGGGCGACGCGGCTACACCTTC. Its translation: CAREPGRRGYTF.

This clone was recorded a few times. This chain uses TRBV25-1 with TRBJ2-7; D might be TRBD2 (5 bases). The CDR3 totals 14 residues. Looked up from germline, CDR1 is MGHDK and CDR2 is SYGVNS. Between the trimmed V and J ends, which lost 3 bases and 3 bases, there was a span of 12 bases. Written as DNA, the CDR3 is TGTGCCAGCAGTGATTTGGGAGTCGGCTACGAGCAGTACTTC. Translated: CASSDLGVGYEQYF.

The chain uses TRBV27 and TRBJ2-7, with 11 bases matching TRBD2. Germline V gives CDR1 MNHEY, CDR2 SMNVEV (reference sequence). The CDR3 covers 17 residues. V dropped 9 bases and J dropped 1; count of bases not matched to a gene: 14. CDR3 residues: CASSRTLSGRVSYEQYF. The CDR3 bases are TGTGCCAGTTCACGGACACTTAGCGGGAGGGTATCCTACGAGCAGTACTTC.

This CDR3 reads CASSLGHANSGNTIYF. The CDR3, as DNA: TGTGCCAGCAGCCTGGGGCACGCGAACTCTGGAAACACCATATATTTT. This chain uses TRBV7-9 with TRBJ1-3, with D perhaps matching TRBD1 (5 bases). This CDR3 region has 16 residues. Germline V lookup: CDR1 SEHNR, CDR2 FQNEAQ (reference sequence). V lost 5 bases to trimming and J lost 0 bases, with 14 bases between them.

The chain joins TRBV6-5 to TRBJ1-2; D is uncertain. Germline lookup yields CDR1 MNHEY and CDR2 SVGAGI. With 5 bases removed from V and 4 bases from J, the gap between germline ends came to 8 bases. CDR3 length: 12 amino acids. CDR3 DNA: TGTGCCAGCAGTAGAGAGGCCTATGGCTACACCTTC. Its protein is CASSREAYGYTF.

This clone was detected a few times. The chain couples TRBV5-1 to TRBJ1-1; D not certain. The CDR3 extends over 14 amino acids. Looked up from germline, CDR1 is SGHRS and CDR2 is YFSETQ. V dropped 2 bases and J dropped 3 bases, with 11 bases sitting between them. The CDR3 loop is CASSLEGLYTEAFF. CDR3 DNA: TGCGCCAGCAGCTTAGAGGGTCTTTACACTGAAGCTTTCTTT. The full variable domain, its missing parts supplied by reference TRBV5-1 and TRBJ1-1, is KAGVTQTPRYLIKTRGQQVTLSCSPISGHRSVSWYQQTPGQGLQFLFEYFSETQRNKGNFPGRFSGRQFSNSRSEMNVSTLELGDSALYLCASSLEGLYTEAFFGQGTRLTVV.

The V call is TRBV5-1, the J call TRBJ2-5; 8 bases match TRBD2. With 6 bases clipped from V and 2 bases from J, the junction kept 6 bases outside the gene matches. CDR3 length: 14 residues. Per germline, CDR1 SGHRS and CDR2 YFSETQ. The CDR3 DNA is TGCGCCAGCAAACAGAGCGGGAGACAAGAGACCCAGTACTTC. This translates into CASKQSGRQETQYF.

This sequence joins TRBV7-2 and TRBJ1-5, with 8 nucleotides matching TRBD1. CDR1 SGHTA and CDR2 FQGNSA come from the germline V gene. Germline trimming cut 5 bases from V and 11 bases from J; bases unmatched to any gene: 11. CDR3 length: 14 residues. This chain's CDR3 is CASSPGTGVWAQHF. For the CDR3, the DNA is TGTGCCAGCAGCCCTGGGACAGGCGTTTGGGCCCAGCATTTT.

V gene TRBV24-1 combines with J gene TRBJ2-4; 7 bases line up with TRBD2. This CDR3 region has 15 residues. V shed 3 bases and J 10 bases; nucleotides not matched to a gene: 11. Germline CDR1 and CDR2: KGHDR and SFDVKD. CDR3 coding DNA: TGTGCCACCAGTGATCAGAACGCGGGAGTGGAGATTCAGTACTTC. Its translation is CATSDQNAGVEIQYF.

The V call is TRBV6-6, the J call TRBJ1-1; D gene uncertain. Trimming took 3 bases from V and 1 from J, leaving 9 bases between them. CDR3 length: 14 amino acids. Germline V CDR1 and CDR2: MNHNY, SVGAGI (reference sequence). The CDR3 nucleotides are TGTGCCAGCAGTTATACGGGAGGGAACACTGAAGCTTTCTTT. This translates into CASSYTGGNTEAFF.

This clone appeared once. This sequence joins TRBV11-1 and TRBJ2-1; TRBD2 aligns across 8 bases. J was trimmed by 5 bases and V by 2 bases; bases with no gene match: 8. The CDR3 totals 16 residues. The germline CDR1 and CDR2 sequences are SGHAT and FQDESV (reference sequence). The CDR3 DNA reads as TGTGCCAGCAGCTTACCCCGGGAGGGGGGGAACAATGAGCAGTTCTTC. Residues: CASSLPREGGNNEQFF.

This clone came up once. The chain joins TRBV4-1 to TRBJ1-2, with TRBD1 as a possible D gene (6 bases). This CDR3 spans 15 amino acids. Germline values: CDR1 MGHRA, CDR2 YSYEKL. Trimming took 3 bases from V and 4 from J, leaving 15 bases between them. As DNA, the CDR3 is TGCGCCAGCAGCCAGAGGGACACGTCGGCCTATGGCTACACCTTC. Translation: CASSQRDTSAYGYTF.

The CDR3 is CASTKFSIGEKAFF. As DNA, the CDR3 is TGTGCCAGCACCAAATTTTCGATTGGGGAGAAAGCTTTCTTT. The J gene is TRBJ1-1, the V gene TRBV6-5; D gene uncertain. Trimming took off 7 bases at V and 9 bases at J, with 21 bases between the two ends. The CDR3 spans 14 residues. Germline values: CDR1 MNHEY, CDR2 SVGAGI.

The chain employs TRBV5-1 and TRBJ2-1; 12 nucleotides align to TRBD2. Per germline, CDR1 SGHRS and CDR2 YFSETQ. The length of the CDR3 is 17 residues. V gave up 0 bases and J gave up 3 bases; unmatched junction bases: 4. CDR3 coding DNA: TGCGCCAGCAGCTTGGTACGGACTAGCGGGGACTACAATGAGCAGTTCTTC. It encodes CASSLVRTSGDYNEQFF.

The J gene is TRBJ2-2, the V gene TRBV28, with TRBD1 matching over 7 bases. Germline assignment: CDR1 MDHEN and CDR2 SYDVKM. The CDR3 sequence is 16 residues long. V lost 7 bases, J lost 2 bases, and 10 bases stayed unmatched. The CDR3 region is CASTVPGQINTGELFF. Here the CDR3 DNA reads TGTGCCAGCACCGTGCCGGGACAGATTAACACCGGGGAGCTGTTTTTT.

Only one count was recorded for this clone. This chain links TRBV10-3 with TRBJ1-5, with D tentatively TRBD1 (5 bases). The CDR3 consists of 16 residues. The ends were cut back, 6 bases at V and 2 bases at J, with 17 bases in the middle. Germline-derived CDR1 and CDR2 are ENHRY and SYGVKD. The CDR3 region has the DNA TGTGCCATCAGCCAGGGTCCGTTGAGTCGCAATCAGCCCCAGCATTTT. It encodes CAISQGPLSRNQPQHF.

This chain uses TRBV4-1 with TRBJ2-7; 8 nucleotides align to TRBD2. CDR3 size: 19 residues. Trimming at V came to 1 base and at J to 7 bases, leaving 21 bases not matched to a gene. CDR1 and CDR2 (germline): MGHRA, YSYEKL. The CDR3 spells CASSQGVIVSGEFGEEQYF. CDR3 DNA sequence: TGCGCCAGCAGCCAAGGGGTTATAGTTAGCGGGGAGTTTGGGGAGGAGCAGTACTTC.

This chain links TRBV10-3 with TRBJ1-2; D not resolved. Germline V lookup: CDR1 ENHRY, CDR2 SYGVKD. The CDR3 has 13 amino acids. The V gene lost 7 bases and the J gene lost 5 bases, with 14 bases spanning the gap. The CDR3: CAINSGLPYGYTF. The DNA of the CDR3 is TGTGCCATCAATTCAGGACTGCCTTATGGCTACACCTTC.

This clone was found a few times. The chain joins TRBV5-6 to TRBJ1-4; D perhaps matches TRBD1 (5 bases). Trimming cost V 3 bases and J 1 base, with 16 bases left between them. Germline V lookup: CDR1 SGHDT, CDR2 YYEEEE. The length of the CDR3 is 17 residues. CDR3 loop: CASSSFGRGGTNEKLFF. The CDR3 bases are TGTGCCAGCAGCTCGTTTGGCCGGGGGGGAACTAATGAAAAACTGTTTTTT. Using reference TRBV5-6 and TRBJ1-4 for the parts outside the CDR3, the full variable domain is DAGVTQSPTHLIKTRGQQVTLRCSPKSGHDTVSWYQQALGQGPQFIFQYYEEEERQRGNFPDRFSGHQFPNYSSELNVNALLLGDSALYLCASSSFGRGGTNEKLFFGSGTQLSVL.